These T cell receptor beta chains were read from a single sample in a study of OX40 agonist ivuxolimab in advanced cancers. Sequencing used immunoSEQ multiplex PCR; TCRdb keeps in-frame clones, though not all of them. Of 100,000 or so clones in the sample, 92% were seen once. The source was CD4+ or CD8+ T cells sorted from blood, collected in a trial of the OX40 agonist ivuxolimab. These receptors all stem from an adult with an advanced solid tumor such as melanoma, head and neck, liver or kidney cancer. CDR3s include the opening cysteine and the closing phenylalanine or tryptophan. D genes are given only for firm matches. Clone size appears in some rows only: once, few, many, or a class for an expanded clone.

size | J | V | D | CDR3 | DNA
. | TRBJ2-2 | TRBV5-1 | . | CASSLGQGNTGELFF | TGCGCCAGCAGCTTGGGCCAGGGGAACACCGGGGAGCTGTTTTTT
. | TRBJ2-1 | TRBV4-1 | TRBD2 | CASSQTRDYYNEQFF | TGCGCCAGCAGCCAAACCCGGGACTACTACAATGAGCAGTTCTTC
. | TRBJ2-7 | TRBV29-1 | TRBD1 | CSVEADRAYEQYF | TGCAGCGTTGAAGCGGACAGGGCCTACGAGCAGTACTTC
once | TRBJ2-7 | TRBV5-1 | . | CASSLDGGPYEQYF | TGCGCCAGCAGCTTGGACGGGGGGCCCTACGAGCAGTACTTC
. | TRBJ2-1 | TRBV5-1 | TRBD2 | CASSSGLAGGPYNEQFF | TGCGCCAGCAGCTCGGGACTAGCGGGGGGGCCCTACAATGAGCAGTTCTTC
. | TRBJ2-5 | TRBV6-6 | . | CASSYSQGETQYF | TGTGCCAGCAGTTACTCCCAGGGTGAGACCCAGTACTTC
. | TRBJ2-3 | TRBV7-9 | . | CASSLERTGTDTQYF | TGTGCCAGCAGCTTAGAGAGGACAGGCACAGATACGCAGTATTTT
. | TRBJ2-1 | TRBV4-3 | . | CASSADKQFF | TGCGCCAGCAGCGCGGACAAGCAGTTCTTC
. | TRBJ2-1 | TRBV2 | TRBD2 | CASSSGGRADEQFF | TGTGCCAGCTCCAGTGGCGGGAGGGCCGATGAGCAGTTCTTC
. | TRBJ2-1 | TRBV29-1 | . | CSVTPGDWEQFF | TGCAGCGTCACCCCCGGGGACTGGGAGCAGTTCTTC
. | TRBJ1-4 | TRBV30 | . | CAGTLLGAPEEKLFF | TGTGCCGGGACACTCCTAGGAGCACCGGAGGAAAAACTGTTTTTT
. | TRBJ2-2 | TRBV27 | . | CASSFLTPGELFF | TGTGCCAGCAGTTTCCTCACCCCCGGGGAGCTGTTTTTT
once | TRBJ2-2 | TRBV12-5 | . | CASGPGTRTGELFF | TGTGCTAGTGGCCCCGGGACACGCACCGGGGAGCTGTTTTTT
. | TRBJ1-4 | TRBV13 | TRBD1 | CASSLDRGDEKLFF | TGTGCCAGCAGCTTAGACAGGGGAGATGAAAAACTGTTTTTT
. | TRBJ1-1 | TRBV6-1 | . | CASSLSTTRTEAFF | TGTGCCAGCAGTTTAAGTACCACGAGGACTGAAGCTTTCTTT
. | TRBJ1-2 | TRBV13 | . | CASSSPPDVRANYGYTF | TGTGCCAGCAGCTCCCCCCCTGACGTGAGAGCTAACTATGGCTACACCTTC
. | TRBJ2-5 | TRBV11-2 | . | CASSVSVGAKETQYF | TGTGCCAGCAGCGTTTCAGTGGGGGCTAAAGAGACCCAGTACTTC
. | TRBJ2-7 | TRBV30 | . | CAWGEGTHTYEQYF | TGTGCCTGGGGCGAGGGGACCCATACCTACGAGCAGTACTTC
. | TRBJ1-3 | TRBV7-9 | . | CASSPRVDTIYF | TGTGCCAGCAGCCCGAGAGTGGACACCATATATTTT
. | TRBJ2-7 | TRBV6-5 | . | CASSYSHGGEQYF | TGTGCCAGCAGTTACTCCCACGGGGGCGAGCAGTACTTC
. | TRBJ2-5 | TRBV7-9 | . | CASSPYPHRDRQETQYF | TGTGCCAGCAGCCCTTATCCCCACAGGGACCGCCAAGAGACCCAGTACTTC
. | TRBJ2-5 | TRBV27 | . | CASSRTIGRGGETQYF | TGTGCCAGCAGCCGAACGATAGGTCGTGGGGGGGAGACCCAGTACTTC
. | TRBJ2-3 | TRBV5-1 | . | CASSLGGASTDTQYF | TGCGCCAGCAGCTTGGGTGGTGCTAGCACAGATACGCAGTATTTT
. | TRBJ1-5 | TRBV19 | . | CASSPGNTGQPQHF | TGTGCCAGTAGTCCAGGGAACACTGGGCAGCCCCAGCATTTT
. | TRBJ2-1 | TRBV7-9 | . | CASSPRTSSSYNEQFF | TGTGCCAGCAGCCCCCGGACCAGCAGCTCCTACAATGAGCAGTTCTTC
. | TRBJ1-5 | TRBV28 | . | CASSLTGRGSQPQHF | TGTGCCAGCAGTTTAACAGGGCGAGGCAGTCAGCCCCAGCATTTT
. | TRBJ2-2 | TRBV7-6 | TRBD1 | CASSLSVFGTGRAGELFF | TGTGCCAGCAGCTTAAGTGTCTTCGGGACAGGCAGGGCCGGGGAGCTGTTTTTT
once | TRBJ2-7 | TRBV19 | . | CASSAPGVYEQYF | TGTGCCAGTAGTGCCCCAGGAGTCTACGAGCAGTACTTC
. | TRBJ1-1 | TRBV6-1 | . | CASSLGWMNTEAFF | TGTGCCAGCAGTCTAGGCTGGATGAACACTGAAGCTTTCTTT
few | TRBJ1-2 | TRBV25-1 | . | CASSEPQGSYGYTF | TGTGCCAGCAGTGAACCCCAGGGATCCTATGGCTACACCTTC
. | TRBJ2-1 | TRBV19 | . | CASSISGDNEQFF | TGTGCCAGTAGTATTTCAGGCGACAATGAGCAGTTCTTC
. | TRBJ1-1 | TRBV28 | TRBD1 | CASSLGTGGSEAFF | TGTGCCAGCAGTTTAGGGACAGGGGGTTCTGAAGCTTTCTTT
. | TRBJ2-7 | TRBV30 | . | CAWSGFGGVSYEQYF | TGTGCCTGGAGTGGTTTTGGCGGTGTTTCCTACGAGCAGTACTTC
. | TRBJ2-1 | TRBV10-3 | TRBD1 | CAISEPSGGAYNEQFF | TGTGCCATCAGTGAACCTTCAGGGGGCGCGTACAATGAGCAGTTCTTC
. | TRBJ2-5 | TRBV19 | TRBD2 | CASTLVAGVKETQYF | TGTGCCAGTACCCTAGTAGCGGGGGTTAAAGAGACCCAGTACTTC
medium-sized | TRBJ1-5 | TRBV29-1 | . | CSVTQGGQPQHF | TGCAGCGTTACACAGGGTGGTCAGCCCCAGCATTTT
once | TRBJ1-1 | TRBV5-5 | . | CASSTGLNTEAFF | TGTGCCAGCAGCACTGGACTGAACACTGAAGCTTTCTTT
. | TRBJ1-2 | TRBV27 | . | CASSYPPPQYYGYTF | TGTGCCAGCAGTTATCCCCCTCCTCAGTACTATGGCTACACCTTC
. | TRBJ2-7 | TRBV7-9 | TRBD1 | CASSGRQGANEQYF | TGTGCCAGCAGCGGCAGACAGGGGGCAAACGAGCAGTACTTC
. | TRBJ1-2 | TRBV5-6 | . | CASSLGSSNYGYTF | TGTGCCAGCAGCTTGGGATCCTCTAACTATGGCTACACCTTC
. | TRBJ2-1 | TRBV29-1 | . | CSVEDYGGRRVF | TGCAGCGTTGAAGACTACGGGGGGCGCAGGGTCTTC